Here is one T cell receptor (beta chain) with its context. What it binds is unknown. Treatment meaning: oral pan-JAK inhibitor, 5-10 mg twice daily. Patients with alopecia areata provided lesional scalp punch biopsies as well as peripheral blood. PBMCs provided sorted CD4+ and CD8+ T cells. Extraction of RNA preceded its reverse transcription into cDNA, which served as the sequencing template. Only in-frame clones appear in the TCRdb table, and some are missing; sequencing was by immunoSEQ multiplex PCR. Of 150,000 or so clones in the sample, 85% to 90% were seen once. These data originate in a study of CD8+ T cells in alopecia areata. Study summary: Those treated were given oral tofacitinib at 5 to 10 mg twice daily.

Study-level points and caveats: On tofacitinib, scalp clonality and expanded CD8+ clones among top 100 fell significantly.

This TCR came from a human donor with alopecia areata. The starting material was CD8+ T cells sorted from blood, obtained at week 4, from a patient treated with tofacitinib.

Here the CDR3 DNA reads TGCGCCAGCAGCTCAGTAGCGGGAGCTTACAATGAGCAGTTCTTC. Protein product: CASSSVAGAYNEQFF. The gene calls are TRBV5-1 and TRBJ2-1; 9 bases fit TRBD2. V was clipped by 3 bases and J by 4 bases; unmatched bases: 5. Germline assignment: CDR1 SGHRS and CDR2 YFSETQ. The CDR3 runs to 15 residues.